This paragraph reports one T cell receptor (beta chain). Authors' analysis steps: Estimation of nucleated cell counts was performed using reference gene primer amplification. Only in-frame clones appear in the TCRdb table, and some are missing; sequencing was by immunoSEQ multiplex PCR. V and J calls and clone size follow that table, whereas D and trimming were derived from the DNA. The data show about 180,000 clones, with just over 85% seen just once and over 7% held by the top ten. These data originate in a study of blood T cell repertoires in COVID-19. In the study overall: Some COVID-19 samples were acute and others convalescent; all came from the United States, Italy and Spain. The cDNA or gDNA used as material had been derived from T cells, B-cell-depleted T cells, or PBMCs.

The germline V and J ends were trimmed by 2 bases and 4 bases, with 17 bases remaining between them. In germline, CDR1 is SGHVS, CDR2 FNYEAQ. This CDR3 region has 16 residues. The source material was peripheral blood. The clonotype originates from a man aged 45-65 years with active or convalescent COVID-19. This sequence joins TRBV7-6 and TRBJ1-1, with D maybe TRBD1 (6 bases). CDR3 DNA: TGTGCCAGCAGCTTACGGACAGATGGGCAGGGCACTGAAGCTTTCTTT. This sequence encodes CASSLRTDGQGTEAFF.